This paragraph covers one TCR beta chain sequence. The PCR ran on 60 Vbeta and 13 Jbeta primers. Sequenced by immunoSEQ multiplex PCR; TCRdb stores in-frame clones only, minus some. The sample totals approximately 70,000 clones. This record belongs to a study of cytomegalovirus exposure and HLA in healthy donors. The germline CDR1 and CDR2 sequences are SNHLY and FYNNEI. The CDR3 length is 14 residues. Trimming stripped 6 bases from V and 2 bases from J, with 14 bases between. What was sequenced was PBMCs. The chain combines TRBV2 with TRBJ2-7; D possibly corresponds to TRBD2 (5 bases). The receptor was isolated from a female donor in good health and CMV-seropositive. CDR3 sequence (DNA): TGTGCCAGCAGACGGGATCTCGAGGCCTACGAGCAGTACTTC. This encodes CASRRDLEAYEQYF.